This T cell receptor beta chain derives from a study of shared clonotypes between healthy human individuals. Repertoires were generated with immunoSEQ multiplex PCR, while TCRdb's copy carries only in-frame clones and drops some. The sample has approximately 2,000,000 clones; 80% to 95% are singletons. The CDR3 contains 15 residues. J was trimmed by 5 bases and V by 1 base; bases with no gene match: 3. Germline CDR1 reads MGHRA; CDR2 reads YSYEKL. The donor population consisted of healthy HIV-negative adults with no recent acute infections or vaccinations. The sequence was collected from a man between 18 and 29 years old in good health. Some clones in this sample may be carry-over from other donors' samples. The chain recombines TRBV4-1 with TRBJ1-4; 8 nucleotides agree with TRBD1. Input material: naive CD4+ T cells from PBMCs. Subset noted: CD45RA+ positively selected. CDR3 sequence reads: CASSQAWTGNEKLFF. The CDR3 nucleotides are TGCGCCAGCAGCCAAGCATGGACAGGGAATGAAAAACTGTTTTTT.